This T cell receptor (beta chain) was captured by sequencing in a study of T and B cells in COVID-19 patients. Of note for this clonotype: Its antigen is unknown.

Overall study findings and caveats: There were thousands of TCR clusters exclusive to the recovered cohort, a few dozen with low generation probability.

TRB rearrangements were amplified by multiplex PCR with BIOMED2 TRB-A/B primers. TCRdb re-called the multiplex PCR reads with MiXCR, one entry per CDR3 protein. The sample carries about 3,100 distinct CDR3 sequences, over 20% recorded once. Each TRB amplification used roughly 240-550 ng of genomic DNA from blood. The ends were cut back, 5 bases at V and 10 bases at J, with 13 bases in the middle. Looked up from germline, CDR1 is MDHEN and CDR2 is SYDVKM. The CDR3 length is 12 residues. Sequencing used blood. This clonotype was sampled from a human donor with active COVID-19. The V and J genes are TRBV28 and TRBJ2-3, with D maybe TRBD1 (5 bases). CDR3: CASSPQGLAQYF. Written as DNA, the CDR3 is TGTGCCAGCAGTCCCCAGGGCTTGGCGCAGTATTTT. The variable domain in full, with the rest retrieved from reference TRBV28 and TRBJ2-3, is DVKVTQSSRYLVKRTGEKVFLECVQDMDHENMFWYRQDPGLGLRLIYFSYDVKMKEKGDIPEGYSVSREKKERFSLILESASTNQTSMYLCASSPQGLAQYFGPGTRLTVL.